The 10 T cell receptor beta chains below come from one sample, sequenced in a study of cytomegalovirus exposure and HLA in healthy donors. PCR employed 60 Vbeta and 13 Jbeta primers. TCRdb's copy holds only in-frame clones and misses some; the assay was immunoSEQ multiplex PCR. The sample carries about 160,000 clones, about 88% recorded once. Sequencing used PBMCs. These receptors all stem from a woman aged 18-35 years in good health and CMV-seronegative.

J is TRBJ2-2 and V is TRBV4-1; the D gene is possibly TRBD1 (8 bases). Per germline, CDR1 MGHRA and CDR2 YSYEKL. CDR3 length equals 17 residues. Trimming cost V 2 bases and J 3 bases, with 16 bases left between them. DNA for the CDR3: TGCGCCAGCAGCCAAAGAGTTACAGGGGGGGACACCGGGGAGCTGTTTTTT. The encoded protein is CASSQRVTGGDTGELFF.

This chain uses TRBV27 with TRBJ1-2, with D uncertain. The CDR3 runs to 13 residues. The germline gives CDR1 MNHEY, CDR2 SMNVEV (reference sequence). The V and J ends lost 6 bases and 4 bases respectively, with 12 bases between them. The CDR3 sequence is CASSRRGFYGYTF. The CDR3 nucleotides are TGTGCCAGCAGCCGCAGAGGGTTCTATGGCTACACCTTC.

The chain has TRBV30 and TRBJ1-5; D may be TRBD1 (6 bases). CDR1 is GTSNPN and CDR2 is SVGIG in the germline V gene (reference sequence). Deletions cut 3 bases from V and 6 bases from J, with 18 bases between. There are 15 residues in the CDR3. The CDR3 is CAWSLLGGQGQPQHF. The CDR3 DNA follows: TGTGCCTGGAGCCTCTTGGGGGGGCAAGGTCAGCCCCAGCATTTT.

The J gene is TRBJ2-3, the V gene TRBV11-2; possible D gene TRBD1, 6 bases. Germline V gene data show CDR1 as SGHAT and CDR2 as FQNNGV. CDR3 size: 15 residues. Trimming took off 1 base at V and 0 bases at J, with 8 bases between the two ends. The CDR3 is CASSLGGQSTDTQYF. Written as DNA, the CDR3 is TGTGCCAGCAGCTTAGGGGGACAAAGCACAGATACGCAGTATTTT.

The J gene is TRBJ2-7, the V gene TRBV7-2; 11 bases are a match to TRBD2. J was trimmed by 7 bases and V by 2 bases; bases with no gene match: 7. The CDR3 contains 15 residues. CDR1 is SGHTA, CDR2 FQGNSA, per germline. CDR3 bases: TGTGCCAGCAGCTTATGGGCTAGCGGGGGGAAGGAGCAGTACTTC. It is translated as CASSLWASGGKEQYF.

The rearrangement joins TRBV19 to TRBJ2-2; TRBD1 agrees at 9 bases. With 4 bases clipped from V and 6 bases from J, the junction kept 3 bases outside the gene matches. This CDR3 contains 14 residues. CDR1 LNHDA and CDR2 SQIVND come from the germline V gene (reference sequence). CDR3 loop: CASSTGQGPGELFF. The CDR3 DNA reads as TGTGCCAGTAGTACAGGACAGGGGCCCGGGGAGCTGTTTTTT.

The V and J genes are TRBV15 and TRBJ2-3; weak D call: TRBD1 (6 bases). Germline-derived CDR1 and CDR2 are LNHNV and YYDKDF (reference sequence). V was cut by 3 bases and J by 2 bases, with 12 bases left in between. The CDR3 runs to 15 residues. The CDR3 region is CATSSYRDITDTQYF. DNA of the CDR3: TGTGCCACCAGCAGTTACCGGGACATCACAGATACGCAGTATTTT.

The rearrangement links TRBV6-5 to TRBJ2-1; D perhaps matches TRBD2 (7 bases). The CDR3 covers 12 residues. The V end lost 8 bases, the J end lost 8 bases, and 13 bases lay between the germline ends. Germline V gene sequence: CDR1 MNHEY, CDR2 SVGAGI. CDR3 residues: CASGGARDEQFF. As DNA, the CDR3 is TGTGCCAGCGGGGGGGCTCGTGATGAGCAGTTCTTC.

The J gene is TRBJ2-7, the V gene TRBV27; 8 bases agree with TRBD1. Trimming cost V 2 bases and J 4 bases; bases outside gene matches: 16. Looked up from germline, CDR1 is MNHEY and CDR2 is SMNVEV (reference sequence). The CDR3 consists of 18 residues. CDR3 in DNA: TGTGCCAGCAGTTTAGGATATGGCCTTAGGGACAGGAATTACGAGCAGTACTTC. It is translated as CASSLGYGLRDRNYEQYF.

By its share, this clone is medium-sized. The chain is built from TRBV7-7 and TRBJ1-2; D possibly corresponds to TRBD1 (5 bases). V lost 9 bases to trimming and J lost 8 bases, with 16 bases between them. The CDR3 extends over 12 amino acids. Germline V lookup: CDR1 SSHAT, CDR2 FNYEAQ (reference sequence). CDR3 sequence (DNA): TGTGCCAGTGATTGGGGGGACGGCGGCTACACCTTC. This translates into CASDWGDGGYTF. The variable domain in full, completed from reference TRBV7-7 and TRBJ1-2, reads GAGVSQSPRYKVTKRGQDVTLRCDPISSHATLYWYQQALGQGPEFLTYFNYEAQPDKSGLPSDRFSAERPEGSISTLTIQRTEQRDSAMYRCASDWGDGGYTFGSGTRLTVV.